This record concerns one T cell receptor (beta chain) sequence. The protocol was immunoSEQ multiplex PCR, while the TCRdb copy is restricted to in-frame clones and leaves out a portion. The data show 90,000 to 150,000 clones, over 85% seen once. This sample stems from a study of T cell changes during pregnancy in multiple sclerosis. The V end lost 1 base, the J end lost 7 bases, and 19 bases lay between the germline ends. Germline CDR1 reads MDHEN; CDR2 reads SYDVKM. This CDR3 region has 16 residues. The sequence derives from a female donor with multiple sclerosis, enrolled in a pregnancy study. The chain joins TRBV28 to TRBJ1-2; possible D gene TRBD1, 6 bases. Sequencing used peripheral blood, obtained before pregnancy. CDR3 DNA sequence: TGTGCCAGCAGTTTATCCCCCCGAGGGGGTGCGGTTGGCTACACCTTC. Translated, it gives CASSLSPRGGAVGYTF.